Listed here is a single T cell receptor (beta chain). Its specificity is unknown. With more than nine days of culture completed, CD4+ T cells were isolated. It was two doses of either the BNT162b2 or mRNA-1273 vaccine that participants received. Vaccine recipients lacked prior SARS-CoV-2 infection and had negative nucleocapsid antibodies. The CDR3 has 14 residues. The ends were cut back, 7 bases at V and 2 bases at J, with 12 bases in the middle. The germline V gene encodes CDR1 SNHLY and CDR2 FYNNEI. This sample stems from a study of vaccination effects on CD4 cells after COVID-19. In the study overall: Within the ViraFEST assay, antigen-specific CD4+ T cells underwent expansion with viral peptide pools prior to sequencing. It was a median of 72 days after the second dose that post-vaccine samples were obtained.

The repertoire was sequenced with immunoSEQ multiplex PCR; TCRdb's copy has only in-frame clones and lacks some. The sample includes tens of thousands of clones, about 74% of them seen just once. General study points: At late timepoints after vaccination, vaccine- and infection-induced clones shrank markedly.

The sample consisted of CD4+ T cells from PBMCs cultured without peptide, taken after COVID-19 vaccination. The chain recombines TRBV2 with TRBJ2-1; possibly TRBD2 for D (6 bases). This sequence was found in a human donor who received a COVID-19 vaccine. The CDR3 region is CASNYGTPYNEQFF. The CDR3 DNA reads TGTGCCAGCAATTACGGGACTCCCTACAATGAGCAGTTCTTC.